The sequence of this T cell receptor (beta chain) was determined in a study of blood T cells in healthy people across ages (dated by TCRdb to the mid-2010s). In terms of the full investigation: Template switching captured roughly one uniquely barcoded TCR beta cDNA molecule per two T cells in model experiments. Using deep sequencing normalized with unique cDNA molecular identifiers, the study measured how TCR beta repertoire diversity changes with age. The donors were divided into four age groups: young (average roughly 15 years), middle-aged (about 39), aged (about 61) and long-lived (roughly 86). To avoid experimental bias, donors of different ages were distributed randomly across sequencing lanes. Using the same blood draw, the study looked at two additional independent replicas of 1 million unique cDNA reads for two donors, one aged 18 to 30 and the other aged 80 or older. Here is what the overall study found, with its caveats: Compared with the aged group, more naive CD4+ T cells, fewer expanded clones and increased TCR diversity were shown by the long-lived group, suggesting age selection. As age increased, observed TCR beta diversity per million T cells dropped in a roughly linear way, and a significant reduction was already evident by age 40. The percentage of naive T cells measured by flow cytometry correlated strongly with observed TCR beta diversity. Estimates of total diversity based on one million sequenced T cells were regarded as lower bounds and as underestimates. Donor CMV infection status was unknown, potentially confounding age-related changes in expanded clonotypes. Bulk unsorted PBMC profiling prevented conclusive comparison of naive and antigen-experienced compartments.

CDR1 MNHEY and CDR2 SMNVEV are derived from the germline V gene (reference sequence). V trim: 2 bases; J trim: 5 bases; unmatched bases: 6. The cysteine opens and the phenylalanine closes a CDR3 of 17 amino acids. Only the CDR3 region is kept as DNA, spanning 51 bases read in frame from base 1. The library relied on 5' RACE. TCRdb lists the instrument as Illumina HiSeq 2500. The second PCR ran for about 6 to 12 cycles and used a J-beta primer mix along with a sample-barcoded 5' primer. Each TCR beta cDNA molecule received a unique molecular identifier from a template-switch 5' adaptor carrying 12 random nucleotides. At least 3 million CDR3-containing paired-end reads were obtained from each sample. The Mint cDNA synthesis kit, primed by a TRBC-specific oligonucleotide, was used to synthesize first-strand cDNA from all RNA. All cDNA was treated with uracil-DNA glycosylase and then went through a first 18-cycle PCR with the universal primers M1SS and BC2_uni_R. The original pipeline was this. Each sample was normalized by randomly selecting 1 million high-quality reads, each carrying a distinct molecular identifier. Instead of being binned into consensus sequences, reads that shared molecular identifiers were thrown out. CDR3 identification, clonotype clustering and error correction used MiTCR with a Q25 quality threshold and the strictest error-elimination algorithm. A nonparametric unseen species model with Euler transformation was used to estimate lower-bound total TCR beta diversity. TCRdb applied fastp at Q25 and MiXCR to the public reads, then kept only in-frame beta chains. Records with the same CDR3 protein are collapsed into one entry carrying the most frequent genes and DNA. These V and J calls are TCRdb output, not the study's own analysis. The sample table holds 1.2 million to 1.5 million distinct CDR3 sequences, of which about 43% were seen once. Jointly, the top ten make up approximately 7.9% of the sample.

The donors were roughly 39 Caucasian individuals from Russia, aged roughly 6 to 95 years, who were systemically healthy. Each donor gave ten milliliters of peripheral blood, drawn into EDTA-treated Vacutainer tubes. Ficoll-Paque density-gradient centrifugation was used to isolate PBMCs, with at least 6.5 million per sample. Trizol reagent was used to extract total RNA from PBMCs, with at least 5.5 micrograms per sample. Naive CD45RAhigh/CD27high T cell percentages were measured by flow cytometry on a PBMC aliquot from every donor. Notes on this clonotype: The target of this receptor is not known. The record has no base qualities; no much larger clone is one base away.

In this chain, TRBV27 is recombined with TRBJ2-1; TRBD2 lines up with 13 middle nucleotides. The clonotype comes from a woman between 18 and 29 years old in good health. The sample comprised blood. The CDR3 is CASSLGLGTSGDNEQFF. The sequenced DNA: TGTGCCAGCAGTTTAGGCCTTGGGACTAGCGGGGACAATGAGCAGTTCTTC.